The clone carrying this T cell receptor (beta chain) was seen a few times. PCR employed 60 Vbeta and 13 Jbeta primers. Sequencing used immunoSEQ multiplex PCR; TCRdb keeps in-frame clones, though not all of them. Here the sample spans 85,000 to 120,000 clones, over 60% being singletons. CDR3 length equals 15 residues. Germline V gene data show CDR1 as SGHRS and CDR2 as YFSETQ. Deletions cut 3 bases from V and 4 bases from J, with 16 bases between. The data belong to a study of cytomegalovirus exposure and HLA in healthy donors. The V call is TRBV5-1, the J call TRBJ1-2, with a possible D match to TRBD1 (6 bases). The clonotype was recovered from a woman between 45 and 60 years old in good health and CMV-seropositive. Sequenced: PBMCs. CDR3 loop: CASSSGQHLGYGYTF. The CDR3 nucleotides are TGCGCCAGCAGCTCTGGACAGCATCTAGGCTATGGCTACACCTTC.